What follows describes a single T cell receptor (beta chain). Its antigen remains unknown. This PCR relied on a set of 60 Vbeta primers and 13 Jbeta primers. TCRdb's table, derived via immunoSEQ multiplex PCR, lists solely in-frame clones and lacks some. The data contain roughly 190,000 clones, approximately 80% of them seen just once; the ten biggest clones take up 14%. The data stem from a study of cytomegalovirus exposure and HLA in healthy donors. This CDR3 is 15 amino acids long. V dropped 0 bases and J dropped 7; count of bases not matched to a gene: 8. The germline V gene has CDR1 LNHNV and CDR2 YYDKDF (reference sequence). Findings of the study overall: Later on, an analysis tied 15,000 to 20,000 TCR beta sequences to HLA alleles at 0.05 false discovery rate.

The specimen sequenced was PBMCs. The gene calls are TRBV15 and TRBJ2-7; 8 nucleotides line up with TRBD1. The sequence was collected from a woman aged 25-40 years in good health and CMV-seropositive. CDR3 loop: CATSRDRQGIWEQYF. Here the CDR3 DNA reads TGTGCCACCAGCAGAGATCGACAGGGGATATGGGAGCAGTACTTC.